This paragraph covers one TCR beta chain sequence. Germline V gene sequence: CDR1 MRHNA, CDR2 SNTAGT. Trimming pared 2 bases from V and 7 bases from J, leaving 12 bases between. The CDR3 contains 14 residues. The data were taken from a study of T-cell memory formation after mild COVID-19. TCRdb fed the 5' RACE reads into MiXCR, producing one record per CDR3 protein. The sample lists about 350,000 distinct CDR3 sequences, 25% to 30% occurring once. The sequence was obtained from an adult woman who had mild COVID-19 (a few samples of this study predate the infection). Cell type and time point are not known. The rearrangement joins TRBV6-4 to TRBJ1-5; D is uncertain. Specimen: PBMCs or a T cell subset sorted from them (not recorded which). In DNA, the CDR3 is TGTGCCAGCAGTGACCCTCCCGTACCACAGCCCCAGCATTTT. Translated: CASSDPPVPQPQHF.